This T cell receptor (beta chain) was sequenced during a study of shared T cell receptors in the human thymus. Germline assignment: CDR1 SGHAT and CDR2 FQNNGV. Trimming left V 11 bases short and J 1 base short, with 23 bases between. The CDR3 has 16 amino acids. Clones were sequenced by immunoSEQ multiplex PCR, and TCRdb holds only the in-frame ones, with some missing. The table has under 450,000 clones, 85% to 95% seen once. The chain joins TRBV11-2 to TRBJ1-1; D remains unclear. The clonotype comes from a human donor. Sequenced sample: thymocytes. The chain's CDR3 is CAESVAPSTSNTEAFF. The CDR3 DNA follows: TGTGCCGAGTCGGTGGCTCCGTCGACCTCGAACACTGAAGCTTTCTTT.